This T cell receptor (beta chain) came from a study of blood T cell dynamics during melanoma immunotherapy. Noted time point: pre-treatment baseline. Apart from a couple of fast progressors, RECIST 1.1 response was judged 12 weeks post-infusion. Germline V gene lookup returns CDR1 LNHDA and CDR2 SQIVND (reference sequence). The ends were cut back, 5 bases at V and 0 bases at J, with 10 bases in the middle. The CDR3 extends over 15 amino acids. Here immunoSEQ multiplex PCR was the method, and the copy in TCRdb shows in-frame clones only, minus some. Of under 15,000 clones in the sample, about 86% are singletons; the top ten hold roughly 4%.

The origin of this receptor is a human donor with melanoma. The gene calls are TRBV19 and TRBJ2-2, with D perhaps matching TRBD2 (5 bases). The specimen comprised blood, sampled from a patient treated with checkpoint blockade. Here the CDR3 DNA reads TGTGCCAGTAGTCCCCGGGGAGCGAACACCGGGGAGCTGTTTTTT. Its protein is CASSPRGANTGELFF.